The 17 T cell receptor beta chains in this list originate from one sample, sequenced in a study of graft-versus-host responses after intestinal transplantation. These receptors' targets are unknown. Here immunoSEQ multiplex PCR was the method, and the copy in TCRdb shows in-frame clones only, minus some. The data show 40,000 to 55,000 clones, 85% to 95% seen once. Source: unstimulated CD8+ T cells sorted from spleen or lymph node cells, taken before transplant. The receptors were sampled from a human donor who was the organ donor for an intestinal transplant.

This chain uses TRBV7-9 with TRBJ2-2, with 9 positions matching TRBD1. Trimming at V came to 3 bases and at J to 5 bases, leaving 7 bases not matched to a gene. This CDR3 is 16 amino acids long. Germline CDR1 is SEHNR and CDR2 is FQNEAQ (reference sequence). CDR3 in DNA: TGTGCCAGCAGCTTGCTTACAGGGGGCTCGACCGGGGAGCTGTTTTTT. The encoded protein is CASSLLTGGSTGELFF.

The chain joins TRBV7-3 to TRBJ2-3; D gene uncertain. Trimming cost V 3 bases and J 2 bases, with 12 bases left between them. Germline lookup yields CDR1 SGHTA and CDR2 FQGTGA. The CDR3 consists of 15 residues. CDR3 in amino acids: CASSFGVAHTDTQYF. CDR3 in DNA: TGTGCCAGCAGCTTTGGCGTTGCTCACACAGATACGCAGTATTTT.

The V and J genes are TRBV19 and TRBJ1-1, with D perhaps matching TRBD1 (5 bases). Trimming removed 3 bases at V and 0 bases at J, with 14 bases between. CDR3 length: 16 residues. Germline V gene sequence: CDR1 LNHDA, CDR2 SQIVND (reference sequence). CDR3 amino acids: CASSIGGEGLNTEAFF. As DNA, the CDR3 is TGTGCCAGTAGTATCGGGGGAGAGGGGCTGAACACTGAAGCTTTCTTT. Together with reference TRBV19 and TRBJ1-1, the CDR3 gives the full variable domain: DGGITQSPKYLFRKEGQNVTLSCEQNLNHDAMYWYRQDPGQGLRLIYYSQIVNDFQKGDIAEGYSVSREKKESFPLTVTSAQKNPTAFYLCASSIGGEGLNTEAFFGQGTRLTVV.

The CDR3 DNA reads TGCAGCGTTGGCCCATGGCCTACGGGCACTGAAGCTTTCTTT. Translating it yields CSVGPWPTGTEAFF. J is TRBJ1-1 and V is TRBV29-1, with D unresolved. V was cut by 4 bases and J by 4 bases, with 16 bases left in between. The germline CDR1 and CDR2 sequences are SQVTM and ANQGSEA. The CDR3 consists of 14 residues. Based on the CDR3 plus reference TRBV29-1 and TRBJ1-1, the full variable domain is SAVISQKPSRDICQRGTSLTIQCQVDSQVTMMFWYRQQPGQSLTLIATANQGSEATYESGFVIDKFPISRPNLTFSTLTVSNMSPEDSSIYLCSVGPWPTGTEAFFGQGTRLTVV.

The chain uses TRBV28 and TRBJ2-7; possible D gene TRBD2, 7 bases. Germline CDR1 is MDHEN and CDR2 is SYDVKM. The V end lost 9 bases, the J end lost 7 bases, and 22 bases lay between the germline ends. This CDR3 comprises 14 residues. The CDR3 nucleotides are TGTGCCAGTCGTGAGGAGGGGGGGCCGGGGGAGCAGTACTTC. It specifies CASREEGGPGEQYF.

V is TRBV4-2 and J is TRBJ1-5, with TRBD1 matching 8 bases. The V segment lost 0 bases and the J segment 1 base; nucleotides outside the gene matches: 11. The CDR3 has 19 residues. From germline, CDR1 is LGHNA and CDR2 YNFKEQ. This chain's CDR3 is CASSQDQGAHPKSNQPQHF. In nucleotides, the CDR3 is TGTGCCAGCAGCCAAGATCAGGGGGCGCACCCTAAGAGCAATCAGCCCCAGCATTTT.

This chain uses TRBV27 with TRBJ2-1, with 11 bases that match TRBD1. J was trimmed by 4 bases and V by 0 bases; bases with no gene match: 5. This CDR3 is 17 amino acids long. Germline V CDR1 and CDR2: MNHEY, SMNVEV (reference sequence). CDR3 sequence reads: CASSLSIGTGGYNEQFF. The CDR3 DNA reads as TGTGCCAGCAGTTTATCGATAGGGACAGGGGGGTACAATGAGCAGTTCTTC.

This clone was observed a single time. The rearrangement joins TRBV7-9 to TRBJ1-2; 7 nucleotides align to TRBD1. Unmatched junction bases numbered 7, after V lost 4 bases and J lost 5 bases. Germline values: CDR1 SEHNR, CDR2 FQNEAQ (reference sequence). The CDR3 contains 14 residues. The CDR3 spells CASSSLDREYGYTF. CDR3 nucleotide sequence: TGTGCCAGCAGCTCGTTAGACAGGGAATATGGCTACACCTTC.

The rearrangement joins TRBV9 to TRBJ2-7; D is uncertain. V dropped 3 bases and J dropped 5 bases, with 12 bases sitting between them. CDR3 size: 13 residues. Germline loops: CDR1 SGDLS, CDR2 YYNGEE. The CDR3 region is CASSGRYDDEQYF. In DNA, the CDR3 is TGTGCCAGCAGCGGACGATACGACGACGAGCAGTACTTC.

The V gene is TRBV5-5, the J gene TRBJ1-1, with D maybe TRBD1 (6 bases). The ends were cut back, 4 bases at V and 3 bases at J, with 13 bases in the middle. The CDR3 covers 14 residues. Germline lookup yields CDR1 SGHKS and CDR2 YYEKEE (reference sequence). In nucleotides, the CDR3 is TGTGCCAGCAGCCCACAGGGAGCGCACACTGAAGCTTTCTTT. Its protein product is CASSPQGAHTEAFF.

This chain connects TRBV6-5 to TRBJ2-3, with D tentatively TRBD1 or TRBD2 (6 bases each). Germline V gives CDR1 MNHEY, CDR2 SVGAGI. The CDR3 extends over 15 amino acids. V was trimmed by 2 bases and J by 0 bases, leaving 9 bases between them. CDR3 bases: TGTGCCAGCAGTTACACGGGGGCTAGCACAGATACGCAGTATTTT. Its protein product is CASSYTGASTDTQYF.

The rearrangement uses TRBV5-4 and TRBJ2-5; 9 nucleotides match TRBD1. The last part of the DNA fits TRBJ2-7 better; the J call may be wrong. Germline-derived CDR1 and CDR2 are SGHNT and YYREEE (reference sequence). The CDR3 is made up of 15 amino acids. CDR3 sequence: CASSAPGQGTYEQYF. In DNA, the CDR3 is TGTGCCAGCAGCGCCCCGGGACAGGGTACCTACGAGCAGTACTTC.

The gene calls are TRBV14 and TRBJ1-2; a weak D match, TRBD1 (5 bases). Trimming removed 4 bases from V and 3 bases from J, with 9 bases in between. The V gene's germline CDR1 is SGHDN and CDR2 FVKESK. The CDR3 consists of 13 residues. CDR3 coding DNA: TGTGCCAGCAGCCGTCAGGGAGACTATGGCTACACCTTC. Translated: CASSRQGDYGYTF.

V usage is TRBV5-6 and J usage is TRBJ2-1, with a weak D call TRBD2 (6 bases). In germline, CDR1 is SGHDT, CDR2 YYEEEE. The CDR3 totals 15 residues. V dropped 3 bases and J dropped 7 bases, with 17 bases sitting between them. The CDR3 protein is CASSSFTGAWNEQFF. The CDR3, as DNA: TGTGCCAGCAGCTCCTTCACGGGAGCATGGAATGAGCAGTTCTTC.

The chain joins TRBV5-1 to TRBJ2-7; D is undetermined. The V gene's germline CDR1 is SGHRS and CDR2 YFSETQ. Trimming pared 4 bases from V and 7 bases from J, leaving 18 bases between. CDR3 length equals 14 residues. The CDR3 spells CASSHENSPEEQYF. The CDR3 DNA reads TGCGCCAGCAGCCATGAAAATTCTCCGGAAGAGCAGTACTTC.

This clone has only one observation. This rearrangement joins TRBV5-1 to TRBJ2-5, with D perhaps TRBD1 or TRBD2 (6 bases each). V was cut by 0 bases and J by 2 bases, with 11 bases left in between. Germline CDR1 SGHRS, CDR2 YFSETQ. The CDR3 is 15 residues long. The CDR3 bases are TGCGCCAGCAGCTTGGGAGGGGGGTCACAAGAGACCCAGTACTTC. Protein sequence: CASSLGGGSQETQYF.

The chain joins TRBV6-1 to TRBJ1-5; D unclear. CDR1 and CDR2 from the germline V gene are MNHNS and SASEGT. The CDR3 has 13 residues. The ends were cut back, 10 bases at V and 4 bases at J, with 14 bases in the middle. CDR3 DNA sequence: TGTGCCATCGACGGACGGACGAATCAGCCCCAGCATTTT. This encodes CAIDGRTNQPQHF.